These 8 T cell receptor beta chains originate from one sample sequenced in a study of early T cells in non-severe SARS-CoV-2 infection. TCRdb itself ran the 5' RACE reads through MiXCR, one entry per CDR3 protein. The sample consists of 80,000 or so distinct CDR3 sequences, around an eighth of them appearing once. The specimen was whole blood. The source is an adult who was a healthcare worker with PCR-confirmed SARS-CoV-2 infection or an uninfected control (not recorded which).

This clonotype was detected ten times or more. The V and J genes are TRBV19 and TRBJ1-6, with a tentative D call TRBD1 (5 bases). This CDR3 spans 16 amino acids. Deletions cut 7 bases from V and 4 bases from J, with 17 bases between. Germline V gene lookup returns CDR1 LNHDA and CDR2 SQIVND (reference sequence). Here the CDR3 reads CASNFGTYTYNSPLHF. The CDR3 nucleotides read TGTGCCAGTAACTTCGGGACCTACACTTATAATTCACCCCTCCACTTT.

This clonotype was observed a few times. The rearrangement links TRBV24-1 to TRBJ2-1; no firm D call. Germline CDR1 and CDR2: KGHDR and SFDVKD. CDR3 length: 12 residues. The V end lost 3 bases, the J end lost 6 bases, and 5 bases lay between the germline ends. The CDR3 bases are TGTGCCACCAGTGATCAGTCCAATGAGCAGTTCTTC. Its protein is CATSDQSNEQFF.

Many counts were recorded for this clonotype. CDR3 loop: CASSSGQSTDTQYF. The CDR3 coding sequence is TGTGCCAGCAGTTCCGGACAGAGCACAGATACGCAGTATTTT. The chain joins TRBV11-2 to TRBJ2-3; a weak D match, TRBD1 (6 bases). The germline V and J ends were trimmed by 6 bases and 0 bases, with 10 bases remaining between them. The CDR3 spans 14 residues. Germline V lookup: CDR1 SGHAT, CDR2 FQNNGV.

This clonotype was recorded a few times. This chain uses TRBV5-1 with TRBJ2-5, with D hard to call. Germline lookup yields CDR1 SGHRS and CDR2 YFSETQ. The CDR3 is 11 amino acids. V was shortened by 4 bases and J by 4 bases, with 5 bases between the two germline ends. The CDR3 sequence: CASSRAETQYF. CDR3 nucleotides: TGCGCCAGCAGCAGGGCAGAGACCCAGTACTTC.

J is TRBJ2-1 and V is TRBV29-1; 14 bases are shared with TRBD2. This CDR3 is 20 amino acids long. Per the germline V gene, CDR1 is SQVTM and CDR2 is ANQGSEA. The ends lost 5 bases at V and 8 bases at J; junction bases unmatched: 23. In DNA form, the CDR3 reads TGCAGCGTTCGACCCCCAGCGACTAGCGGGAGGGCCAACTGGGAAGATGAGCAGTTCTTC. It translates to CSVRPPATSGRANWEDEQFF.

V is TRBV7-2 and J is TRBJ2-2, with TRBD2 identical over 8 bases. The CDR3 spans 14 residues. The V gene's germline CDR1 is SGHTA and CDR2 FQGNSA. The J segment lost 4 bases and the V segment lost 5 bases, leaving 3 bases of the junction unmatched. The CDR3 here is CASSHGGVTGELFF. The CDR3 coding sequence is TGTGCCAGCAGCCACGGGGGGGTCACCGGGGAGCTGTTTTTT.

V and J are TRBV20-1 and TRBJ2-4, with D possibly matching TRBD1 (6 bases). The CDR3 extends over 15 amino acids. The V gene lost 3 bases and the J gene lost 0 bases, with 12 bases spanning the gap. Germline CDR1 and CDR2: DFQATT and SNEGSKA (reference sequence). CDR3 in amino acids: CSARDSGLAKNIQYF. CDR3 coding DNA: TGCAGTGCTAGGGACAGTGGGTTAGCCAAAAACATTCAGTACTTC.

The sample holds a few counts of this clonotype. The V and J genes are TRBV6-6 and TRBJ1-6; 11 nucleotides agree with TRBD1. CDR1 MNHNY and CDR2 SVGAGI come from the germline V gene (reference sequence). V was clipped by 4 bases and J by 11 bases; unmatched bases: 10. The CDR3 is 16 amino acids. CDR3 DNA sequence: TGTGCCAGCAGTTCCGCTACCGGGACAGGGGGAACACCCCTCCACTTT. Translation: CASSSATGTGGTPLHF.